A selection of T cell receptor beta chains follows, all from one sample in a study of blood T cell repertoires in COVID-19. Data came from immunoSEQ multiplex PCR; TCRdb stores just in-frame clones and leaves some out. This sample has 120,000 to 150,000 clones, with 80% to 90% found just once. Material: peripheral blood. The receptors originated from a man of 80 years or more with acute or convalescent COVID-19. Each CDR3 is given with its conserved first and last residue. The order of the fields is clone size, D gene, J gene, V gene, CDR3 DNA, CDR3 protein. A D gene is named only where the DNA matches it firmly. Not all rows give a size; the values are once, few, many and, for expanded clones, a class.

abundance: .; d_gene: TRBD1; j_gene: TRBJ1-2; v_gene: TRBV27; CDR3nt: TGTGCCAGCAGTCCAGACAGGGTCTATGGCTACACCTTC; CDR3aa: CASSPDRVYGYTF
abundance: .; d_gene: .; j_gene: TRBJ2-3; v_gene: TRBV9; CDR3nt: TGTGCCAGCAGCGTAGGAGGTCAGGGGGGTACAGATACGCAGTATTTT; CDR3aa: CASSVGGQGGTDTQYF
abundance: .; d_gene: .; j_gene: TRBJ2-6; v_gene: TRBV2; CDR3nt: TGTGCCAGCAGTGAGGAGGGCACTGGGGCCAACGTCCTGACTTTC; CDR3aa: CASSEEGTGANVLTF
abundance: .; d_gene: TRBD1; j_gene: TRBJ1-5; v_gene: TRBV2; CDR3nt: TGTGCCAGCAGGGGGACAGGGGACAATCAGCCCCAGCATTTT; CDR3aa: CASRGTGDNQPQHF
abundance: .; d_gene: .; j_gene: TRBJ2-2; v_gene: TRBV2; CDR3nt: TGTGCCAGCAGTATGTCAGGGGCTCCCGGGGAGCTGTTTTTT; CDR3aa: CASSMSGAPGELFF
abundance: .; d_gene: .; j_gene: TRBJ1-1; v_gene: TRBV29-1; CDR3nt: TGCAGCGTTGTGCAACAGCTCAACACTGAAGCTTTCTTT; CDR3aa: CSVVQQLNTEAFF
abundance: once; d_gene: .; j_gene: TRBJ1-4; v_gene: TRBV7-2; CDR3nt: TGTGCCAGCAGCTTAGCGGGAGGTAGTCAACGGGAACTGTTTTTT; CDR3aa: CASSLAGGSQRELFF
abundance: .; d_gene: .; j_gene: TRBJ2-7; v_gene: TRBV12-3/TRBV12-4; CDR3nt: TGTGCCAGCAGCCCCTGGACAGCCTACGAGCAGTACTTC; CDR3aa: CASSPWTAYEQYF
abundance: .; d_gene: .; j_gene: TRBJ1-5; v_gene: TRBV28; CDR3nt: TGTGCCAGCAGTCGGAAGGCGGGCAATCAGCCCCAGCATTTT; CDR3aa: CASSRKAGNQPQHF
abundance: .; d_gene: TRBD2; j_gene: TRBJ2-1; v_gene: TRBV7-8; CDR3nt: TGTGCCAGCAGCCTTCTAGCGGGGGGGCCCTACAATGAGCAGTTCTTC; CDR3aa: CASSLLAGGPYNEQFF
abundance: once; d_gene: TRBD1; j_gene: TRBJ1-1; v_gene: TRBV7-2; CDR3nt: TGTGCCAGCAGCTTAGTTACAGGGGTCTCTGAAGCTTTCTTT; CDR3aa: CASSLVTGVSEAFF
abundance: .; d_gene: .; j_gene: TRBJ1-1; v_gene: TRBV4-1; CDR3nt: TGCGCCAGCAGCCAGGCAGCAGGGAGGTGGAACACTGAAGCTTTCTTT; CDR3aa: CASSQAAGRWNTEAFF
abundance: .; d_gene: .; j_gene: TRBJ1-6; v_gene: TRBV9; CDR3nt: TGTGCCAGCAGCGTAGGGGTCGGGAGCTCCTATAATTCACCCCTCCACTTT; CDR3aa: CASSVGVGSSYNSPLHF
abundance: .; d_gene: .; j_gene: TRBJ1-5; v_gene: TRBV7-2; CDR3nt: TGTGCCAGCAGCTTAGTGTGGTCGGGCAATCAGCCCCAGCATTTT; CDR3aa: CASSLVWSGNQPQHF
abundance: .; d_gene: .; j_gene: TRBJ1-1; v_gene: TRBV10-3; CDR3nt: TGTGCCATCAGTGAGTCATGGGGGGGGGCCGACACTGAAGCTTTCTTT; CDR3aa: CAISESWGGADTEAFF
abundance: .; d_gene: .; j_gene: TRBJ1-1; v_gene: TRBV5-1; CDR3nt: TGCGCCAGCAGCCCAGGAAGAGACAGGGAAGCTTTCTTT; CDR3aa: CASSPGRDREAFF
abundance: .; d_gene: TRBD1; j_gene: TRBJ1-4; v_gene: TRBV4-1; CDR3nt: TGCGCCAGCAGCTTCGGACAGGGGAATGAAAAACTGTTTTTT; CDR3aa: CASSFGQGNEKLFF
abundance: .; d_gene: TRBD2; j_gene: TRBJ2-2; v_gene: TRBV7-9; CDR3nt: TGTGCCAGCAGCTGGTTTAGCGGGGGGGCGACCGGGGAGCTGTTTTTT; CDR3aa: CASSWFSGGATGELFF
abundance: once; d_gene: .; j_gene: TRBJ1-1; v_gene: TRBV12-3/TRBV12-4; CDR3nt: TGTGCCAGCAGTTCTGGACAGACCACCGAAGCTTTCTTT; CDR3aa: CASSSGQTTEAFF
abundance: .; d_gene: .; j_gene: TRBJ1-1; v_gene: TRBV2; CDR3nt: TGTGCCAGCAGAAACAGGGTGAGCAACACTGAAGCTTTCTTT; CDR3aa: CASRNRVSNTEAFF
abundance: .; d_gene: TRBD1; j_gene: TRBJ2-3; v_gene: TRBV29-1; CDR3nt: TGCAGCATAACAGCCGGGACAGGGCGCGCAGATACGCAGTATTTT; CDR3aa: CSITAGTGRADTQYF
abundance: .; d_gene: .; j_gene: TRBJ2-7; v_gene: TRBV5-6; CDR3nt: TGTGCCAGCAGCTTGGGCCCAGGGAAGTACGAGCAGTACTTC; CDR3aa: CASSLGPGKYEQYF
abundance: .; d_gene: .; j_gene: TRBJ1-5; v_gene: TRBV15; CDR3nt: TGTGCCACCAGCCCCTTGGTCGGGGGTCAGCCCCAGCATTTT; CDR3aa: CATSPLVGGQPQHF
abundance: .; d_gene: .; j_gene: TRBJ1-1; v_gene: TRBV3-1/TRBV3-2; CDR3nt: TGTGCCAGCAGCCAAGGAGGAAGAGAAGCTTTCTTT; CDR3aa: CASSQGGREAFF
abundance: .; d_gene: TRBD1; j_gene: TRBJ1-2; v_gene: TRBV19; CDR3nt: TGTGCCAGTAGTATACGGGACAGACCCTTCTATGGCTACACCTTC; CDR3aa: CASSIRDRPFYGYTF
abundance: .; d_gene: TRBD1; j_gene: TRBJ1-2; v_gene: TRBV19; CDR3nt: TGTGCCAGTAGTATCTCACAGGGGGCTTATGGCTACACCTTC; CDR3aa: CASSISQGAYGYTF
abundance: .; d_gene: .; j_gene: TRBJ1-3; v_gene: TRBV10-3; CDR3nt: TGTGCCATCAGTGATGGAGGGGAAAACACCATATATTTT; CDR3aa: CAISDGGENTIYF
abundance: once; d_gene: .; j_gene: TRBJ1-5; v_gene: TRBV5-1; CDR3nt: TGCGCCAGCAGCTTGGAGGGGGTTCCCAATCAGCCCCAGCATTTT; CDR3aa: CASSLEGVPNQPQHF
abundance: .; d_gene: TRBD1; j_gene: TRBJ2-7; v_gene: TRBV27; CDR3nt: TGTGCCAGCAGCGGACAGGGGTCGTACGAGCAGTACTTC; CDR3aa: CASSGQGSYEQYF
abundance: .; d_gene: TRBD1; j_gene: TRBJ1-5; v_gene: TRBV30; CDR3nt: TGTGCCTGGAGGGGACAGGGGGCCTCTCAGCCCCAGCATTTT; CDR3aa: CAWRGQGASQPQHF
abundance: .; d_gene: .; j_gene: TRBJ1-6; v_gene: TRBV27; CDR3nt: TGTGCCAGCAGTTTGCAGGGGAACCCCTATAATTCACCCCTCCACTTT; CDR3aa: CASSLQGNPYNSPLHF
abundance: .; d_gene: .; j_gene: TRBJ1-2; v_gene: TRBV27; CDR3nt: TGTGCCAGCAGTCAGGGGAACTATGGCTACACCTTC; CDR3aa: CASSQGNYGYTF
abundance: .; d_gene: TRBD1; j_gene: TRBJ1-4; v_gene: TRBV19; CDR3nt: TGTGCCAGTGGGGACAGGGGGCGGACTAATGAAAAACTGTTTTTT; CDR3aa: CASGDRGRTNEKLFF
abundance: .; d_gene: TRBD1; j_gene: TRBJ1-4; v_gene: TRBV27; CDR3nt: TGTGCCAGCAGTTTCCAGGGGGCGAGGTCGGGTGAAAAACTGTTTTTT; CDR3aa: CASSFQGARSGEKLFF
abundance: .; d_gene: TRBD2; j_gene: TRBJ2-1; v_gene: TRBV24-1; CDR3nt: TGTGCCACCTCCGGGACTAGCGGGAGAGGGGAGCAGTTCTTC; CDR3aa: CATSGTSGRGEQFF
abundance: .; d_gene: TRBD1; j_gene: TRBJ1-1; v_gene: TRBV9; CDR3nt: TGTGCCAGCAGCCCGCGACAGGGTCTGAACACTGAAGCTTTCTTT; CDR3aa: CASSPRQGLNTEAFF
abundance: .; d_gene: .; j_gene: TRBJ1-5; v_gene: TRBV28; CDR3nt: TGTGCCAGCAGTACCTCGGGACGGCGGGGGGCTCAGCCCCAGCATTTT; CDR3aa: CASSTSGRRGAQPQHF
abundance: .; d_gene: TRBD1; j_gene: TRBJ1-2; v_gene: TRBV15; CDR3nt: TGTGCCACCAGCAGAGGGGGACAGGTCCGGGGCTACACCTTC; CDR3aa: CATSRGGQVRGYTF
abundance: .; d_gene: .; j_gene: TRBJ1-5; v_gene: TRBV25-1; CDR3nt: TGTGCCAGCAGCATCACAGGGATCAATCAGCCCCAGCATTTT; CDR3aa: CASSITGINQPQHF
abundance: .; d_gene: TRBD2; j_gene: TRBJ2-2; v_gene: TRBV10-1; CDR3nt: TGCGCCAGCAGTCAAGCGGCGGGAGCGGGGGAGCTGTTTTTT; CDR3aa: CASSQAAGAGELFF
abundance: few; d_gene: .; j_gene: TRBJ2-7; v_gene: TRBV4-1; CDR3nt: TGCGCCAGCAGCCAAGAAGTAGCGGTAAGCTCCTACGAGCAGTACTTC; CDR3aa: CASSQEVAVSSYEQYF
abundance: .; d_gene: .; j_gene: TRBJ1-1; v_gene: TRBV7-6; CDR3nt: TGTGCCAGCAGCTTCACGGCCGGGACAATGAACACTGAAGCTTTCTTT; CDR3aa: CASSFTAGTMNTEAFF
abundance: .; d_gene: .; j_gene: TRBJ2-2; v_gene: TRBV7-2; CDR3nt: TGTGCCAGCAGCTCGCAGGGGGGCTGGGAGCTGTTTTTT; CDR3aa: CASSSQGGWELFF
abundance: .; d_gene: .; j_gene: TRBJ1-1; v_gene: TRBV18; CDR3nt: TGTGCCAGCTCACCCGTGACATTGAACACTGAAGCTTTCTTT; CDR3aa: CASSPVTLNTEAFF
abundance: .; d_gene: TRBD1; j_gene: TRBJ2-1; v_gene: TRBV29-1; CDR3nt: TGCAGCGTTGAGGGACAGGCCTACAATGAGCAGTTCTTC; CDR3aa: CSVEGQAYNEQFF
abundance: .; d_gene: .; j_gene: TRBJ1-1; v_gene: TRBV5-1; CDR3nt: TGCGCCAGCAGCTTGCAGGGGACCCGCGACACTGAAGCTTTCTTT; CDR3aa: CASSLQGTRDTEAFF
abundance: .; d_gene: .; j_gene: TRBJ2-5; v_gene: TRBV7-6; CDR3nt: TGTGCCAGCAGCGGCCCCCCCTGGTCGGGGGTGGAGACCCAGTACTTC; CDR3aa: CASSGPPWSGVETQYF
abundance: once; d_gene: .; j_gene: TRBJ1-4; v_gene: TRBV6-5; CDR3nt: TGTGCCGTCCGCGGGGTGAATAATGAAAAACTGTTTTTT; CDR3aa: CAVRGVNNEKLFF
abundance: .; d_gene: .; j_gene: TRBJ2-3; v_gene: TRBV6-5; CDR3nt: TGTGCCAGCAATGCAGGGGTGACGCAGTATTTT; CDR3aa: CASNAGVTQYF
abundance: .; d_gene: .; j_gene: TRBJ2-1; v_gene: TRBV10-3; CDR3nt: TGTGCCACTAGAGAGGGTAGCTCCTACAATGAGCAGTTCTTC; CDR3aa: CATREGSSYNEQFF
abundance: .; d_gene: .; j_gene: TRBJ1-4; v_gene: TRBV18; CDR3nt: TGTGCCAGCTCAAAGGCGGGTAATGAAAAACTGTTTTTT; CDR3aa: CASSKAGNEKLFF
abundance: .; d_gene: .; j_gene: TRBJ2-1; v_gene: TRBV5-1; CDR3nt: TGCGCCAGCAGCTTGGCCCCGGGGTTGGCCGATGAGCAGTTCTTC; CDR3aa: CASSLAPGLADEQFF
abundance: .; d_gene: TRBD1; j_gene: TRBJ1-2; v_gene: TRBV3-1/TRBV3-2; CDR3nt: TGTGCCAGCAGCCAAGATCGGACTGGTGGGACAGGGGGAGACTATGGCTACACCTTC; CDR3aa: CASSQDRTGGTGGDYGYTF
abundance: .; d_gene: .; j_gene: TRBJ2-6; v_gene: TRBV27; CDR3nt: TGTGCCAGCACCCAAGGAGTGGCTTCCGGGGCCAACGTCCTGACTTTC; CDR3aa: CASTQGVASGANVLTF
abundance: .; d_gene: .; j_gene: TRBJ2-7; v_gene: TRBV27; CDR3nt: TGTGCCAGCAGGGACGCGGGTACCTACGAGCAGTACTTC; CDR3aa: CASRDAGTYEQYF